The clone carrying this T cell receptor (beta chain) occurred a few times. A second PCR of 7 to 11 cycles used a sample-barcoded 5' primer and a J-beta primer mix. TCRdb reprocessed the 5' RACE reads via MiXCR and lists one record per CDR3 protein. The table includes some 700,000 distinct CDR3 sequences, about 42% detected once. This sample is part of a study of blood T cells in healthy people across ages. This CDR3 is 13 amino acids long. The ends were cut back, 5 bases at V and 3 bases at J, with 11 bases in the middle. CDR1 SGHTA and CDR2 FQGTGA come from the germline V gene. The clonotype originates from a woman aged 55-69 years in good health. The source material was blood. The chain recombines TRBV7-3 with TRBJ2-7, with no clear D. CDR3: CASSVSGNYEQYF. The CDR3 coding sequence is TGTGCCAGCAGCGTTTCAGGCAACTACGAGCAGTACTTC.